This TCR beta chain was observed in a study of blood T cell repertoires in COVID-19. The wider study: Acute and convalescent COVID-19 samples came from the United States, Italy and Spain. PBMCs, B-cell-depleted T cells, or T cells provided the cDNA or gDNA that made up the material.

Original processing methods: Using reference gene primer amplification, nucleated cell counts were estimated. Here immunoSEQ multiplex PCR was the method, and the copy in TCRdb shows in-frame clones only, minus some. V and J calls and clone size are those listed in that table; D and trimming were worked out from the DNA. The table has approximately 10,000 clones, around three quarters seen once. The count of this clone is one. Sample: peripheral blood. This TCR was recovered from a human donor in a cohort sampled during active COVID-19.

The CDR3 bases are TGTGCCAGCACGGGGGATCTCTACGAGCAGTACTTC. It specifies CASTGDLYEQYF. The chain employs TRBV6-5 and TRBJ2-7, with D possibly matching TRBD2 (6 bases). The V and J ends lost 7 bases and 3 bases respectively, with 10 bases between them. Germline-derived CDR1 and CDR2 are MNHEY and SVGAGI. There are 12 residues in the CDR3.